The source of this TCR beta chain is a study of T cell responses to AZD1222 COVID-19 vaccine. CDR3 length equals 14 residues. V dropped 8 bases and J dropped 4 bases, with 15 bases sitting between them. Germline values: CDR1 LGHDT, CDR2 YNNKEL (reference sequence). As concerns this clone: Its antigen is not identified.

Sequenced by immunoSEQ multiplex PCR; TCRdb stores in-frame clones only, minus some. The sample contains about 35,000 clones, under 90% of which appear only once. Overall study results and limits: Distributed over spike, vaccine-associated CD4 TCRs predominated at 160-218 and 743-854. As reported, nearly half of all spike-specific TCRs target variant regions that are unmutated. Only a handful of AZD1222 recipients were seropositive at baseline.

The sequence came from an adult who received the AZD1222 COVID-19 vaccine. The material was peripheral blood, obtained 28 days after the second AZD1222 dose. The J gene is TRBJ1-5, the V gene TRBV3-1 (or the pseudogene TRBV3-2); D gene ambiguous. The CDR3 sequence: CASGLGSNNQPQHF. In DNA, the CDR3 is TGTGCCAGCGGGTTAGGGTCCAATAATCAGCCCCAGCATTTT.